The 8 T cell receptor beta chains reported below all come from one sample, sequenced in a study of naive and memory T cell subsets. The beta constant-region primer was an equimolar mix of two oligonucleotides covering TRBC1 and TRBC2. The ligated cDNA underwent four PCR rounds using SP2 and nested alpha and beta constant-region primers. TCRdb passed the UMI-ligation and nested PCR reads through MiXCR, listing each CDR3 protein once. The sample holds 95,000 to 150,000 distinct CDR3 sequences; 30% to 45% are singletons and the top ten take about 1%. The sequenced sample consisted of central memory CD4+ T cells from blood. The receptors were sampled from a human donor in good health.

A single count supports this clonotype. CDR3 sequence (DNA): TGTGCCAGCAGCTTAAGATGGACAGATACGCAGTATTTT. It translates to CASSLRWTDTQYF. This chain uses TRBV11-2 with TRBJ2-3, with D unresolved. The CDR3 totals 13 residues. V lost 2 bases and J lost 3, with 6 bases in between. Looked up from germline, CDR1 is SGHAT and CDR2 is FQNNGV.

This clonotype was observed a handful of times. V and J are TRBV15 and TRBJ2-1; tentatively, D is TRBD1 (6 bases). V was pared by 5 bases and J by 9 bases, with 14 bases between. Germline CDR1 is LNHNV and CDR2 is YYDKDF (reference sequence). This CDR3 region has 13 residues. CDR3 DNA sequence: TGTGCCACCAGCGGGGGCTCATTCACTGAGCAGTTCTTC. It specifies CATSGGSFTEQFF.

This chain links TRBV3-1 with TRBJ2-3; possibly TRBD1 or TRBD2 for D (6 bases each). Germline CDR1 LGHDT, CDR2 YNNKEL (reference sequence). The germline V and J ends were trimmed by 5 bases and 3 bases, with 15 bases remaining between them. This CDR3 comprises 15 residues. The CDR3 sequence is CASSYVGGATDTQYF. The DNA of the CDR3 is TGTGCCAGCAGCTACGTGGGGGGCGCAACAGATACGCAGTATTTT.

In this sample, this clonotype turned up a few times. The gene calls are TRBV7-6 and TRBJ2-1; D gene uncertain. The CDR3 runs 14 residues. Trimming stripped 0 bases from V and 7 bases from J, with 10 bases between. CDR1 SGHVS and CDR2 FNYEAQ come from the germline V gene. CDR3 residues: CASSLAIIWNEQFF. The CDR3 coding sequence is TGTGCCAGCAGCTTAGCAATAATTTGGAATGAGCAGTTCTTC. Based on the CDR3 plus reference TRBV7-6 and TRBJ2-1, the full variable domain is GAGVSQSPRYKVTKRGQDVALRCDPISGHVSLYWYRQALGQGPEFLTYFNYEAQQDKSGLPNDRFSAERPEGSISTLTIQRTEQRDSAMYRCASSLAIIWNEQFFGPGTRLTVL.

The chain recombines TRBV20-1 with TRBJ2-1; 10 bases map to TRBD2. V shed 4 bases and J 6 bases; nucleotides not matched to a gene: 12. The germline V gene has CDR1 DFQATT and CDR2 SNEGSKA (reference sequence). This CDR3 has 16 residues. The CDR3 sequence: CSATFRASGSLNEQFF. Written as DNA, the CDR3 is TGCAGTGCTACCTTTCGGGCTAGCGGGAGTCTCAATGAGCAGTTCTTC.

This sequence joins TRBV20-1 and TRBJ2-2, with D perhaps TRBD1 (6 bases). Trimming took off 6 bases at V and 7 bases at J, with 12 bases between the two ends. Germline V gene data show CDR1 as DFQATT and CDR2 as SNEGSKA (reference sequence). This CDR3 is built from 12 residues. The CDR3 region is CSAWTDGGELFF. The CDR3 nucleotides are TGCAGTGCCTGGACAGATGGCGGGGAGCTGTTTTTT.

In its sample, this clonotype was seen a few times. The chain carries TRBV28 and TRBJ2-4, with 7 bases fitting TRBD1. Germline assignment: CDR1 MDHEN and CDR2 SYDVKM. With V trimmed by 2 bases and J by 2 bases, 6 bases remained unmatched. The CDR3 contains 16 residues. This chain's CDR3 is CASSLKGGLTKNIQYF. As DNA, the CDR3 is TGTGCCAGCAGTTTAAAAGGGGGCTTGACCAAAAACATTCAGTACTTC. The complete variable domain, with remaining parts taken from reference TRBV28 and TRBJ2-4, reads DVKVTQSSRYLVKRTGEKVFLECVQDMDHENMFWYRQDPGLGLRLIYFSYDVKMKEKGDIPEGYSVSREKKERFSLILESASTNQTSMYLCASSLKGGLTKNIQYFGAGTRLSVL.

The J gene is TRBJ1-1, the V gene TRBV3-1; D is ambiguous. V was shortened by 2 bases and J by 7 bases, with 11 bases between the two germline ends. This CDR3 has 13 residues. Germline V CDR1 and CDR2: LGHDT, YNNKEL (reference sequence). Written as DNA, the CDR3 is TGTGCCAGCAGCCAAAGACACGCCCTTGAAGCTTTCTTT. Amino acid sequence: CASSQRHALEAFF.